This TCR beta chain was captured in a study of PD-1 blockade in classical Hodgkin lymphoma. Study details: Every 2 weeks, patients had 3 mg/kg nivolumab intravenously.

General observations from the study: According to reports, newly diagnosed patients had lower baseline TCR diversity than healthy donors, and relapsed/refractory patients had lower baseline TCR diversity still. Partial responders and progressors had significantly lower baseline TCR diversity. Individuals who commenced nivolumab within less than 1 year of ASCT were excluded.

Patients all relapsed after autologous stem cell transplantation, and there was variation in brentuximab vedotin exposure. This CDR3 has 12 amino acids. Trimming left V 5 bases short and J 10 bases short, with 14 bases between. The germline V gene encodes CDR1 SEHNR and CDR2 FQNEAQ (reference sequence). On this clone itself: As yet, its antigen is unknown.

Measured with immunoSEQ multiplex PCR; TCRdb has only the in-frame clones, and not every one. The sample gives thousands of clones, about four fifths of which show up once; about a third is in the top ten. Sequencing was performed on peripheral blood mononuclear cells (PBMCs), taken before the second cycle of nivolumab. The chain combines TRBV7-9 with TRBJ1-1; D gene ambiguous. The receptor was isolated from a human donor with classical Hodgkin lymphoma. CDR3 nucleotide sequence: TGTGCCAGCAGCCGCGTCGAAGGTTTAGCTTTCTTT. Its protein product is CASSRVEGLAFF.